The entry below gives a single T cell receptor (beta chain) sequence along with its context. Its antigen remains unidentified. This table comes from immunoSEQ multiplex PCR, and its TCRdb copy is limited to in-frame clones, with some not included. The sample comprises some 2 million clones, approximately 95% of which are singletons, and approximately 1.2% rests with the top ten. This entry comes from a study of shared clonotypes between healthy human individuals. CD8 cells classed as naive were CD45RO-negative and positively selected for CCR7, excluding terminally differentiated effector memory CD45RA+ cells. Findings and limits, study-wide: Read depth was anticipated to influence clonotype sharing among donors.

The CDR3 is 17 residues long. Germline loops: CDR1 MNHEY, CDR2 SMNVEV (reference sequence). Trimming pared 5 bases from V and 0 bases from J, leaving 19 bases between. Sequencing was done on a sample of naive CD8+ T cells sorted from blood. The TCR was taken from a young man in good health. This chain links TRBV27 with TRBJ1-1; no clear D gene. In DNA form, the CDR3 reads TGTGCCAGCAGTCCCATTTCCCCCCGCTTCATGAACACTGAAGCTTTCTTT. Translation gives CASSPISPRFMNTEAFF.